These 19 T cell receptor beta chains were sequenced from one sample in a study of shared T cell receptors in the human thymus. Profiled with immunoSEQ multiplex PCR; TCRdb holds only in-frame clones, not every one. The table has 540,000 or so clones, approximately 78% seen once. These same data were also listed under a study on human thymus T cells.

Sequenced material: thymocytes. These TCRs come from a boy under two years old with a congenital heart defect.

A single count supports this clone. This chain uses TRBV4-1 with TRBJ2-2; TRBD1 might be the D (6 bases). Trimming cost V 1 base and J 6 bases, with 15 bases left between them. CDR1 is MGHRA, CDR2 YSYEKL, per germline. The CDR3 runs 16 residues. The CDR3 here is CASSQGQLGAAGELFF. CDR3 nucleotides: TGCGCCAGCAGCCAAGGTCAGCTGGGGGCGGCCGGGGAGCTGTTTTTT.

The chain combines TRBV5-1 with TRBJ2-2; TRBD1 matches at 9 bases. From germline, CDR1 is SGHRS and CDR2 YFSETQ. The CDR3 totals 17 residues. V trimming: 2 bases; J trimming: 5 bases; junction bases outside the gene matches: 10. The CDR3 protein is CASSFSTGGEGTGELFF. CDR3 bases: TGCGCCAGCAGCTTCTCCACAGGGGGCGAGGGAACCGGGGAGCTGTTTTTT. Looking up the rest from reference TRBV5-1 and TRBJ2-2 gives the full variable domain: KAGVTQTPRYLIKTRGQQVTLSCSPISGHRSVSWYQQTPGQGLQFLFEYFSETQRNKGNFPGRFSGRQFSNSRSEMNVSTLELGDSALYLCASSFSTGGEGTGELFFGEGSRLTVL.

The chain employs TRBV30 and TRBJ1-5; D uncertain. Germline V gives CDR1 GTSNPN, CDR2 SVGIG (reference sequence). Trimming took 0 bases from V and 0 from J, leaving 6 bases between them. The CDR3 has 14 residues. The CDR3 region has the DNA TGTGCCTGGAGTGTTAGTGCTAGCAATCAGCCCCAGCATTTT. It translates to CAWSVSASNQPQHF.

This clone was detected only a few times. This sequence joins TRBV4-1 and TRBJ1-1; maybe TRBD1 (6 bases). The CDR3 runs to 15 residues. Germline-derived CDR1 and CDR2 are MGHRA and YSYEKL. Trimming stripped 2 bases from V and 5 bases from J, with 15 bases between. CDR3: CASSQREQGSTEAFF. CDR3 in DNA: TGCGCCAGCAGCCAAAGGGAGCAGGGGAGTACTGAAGCTTTCTTT.

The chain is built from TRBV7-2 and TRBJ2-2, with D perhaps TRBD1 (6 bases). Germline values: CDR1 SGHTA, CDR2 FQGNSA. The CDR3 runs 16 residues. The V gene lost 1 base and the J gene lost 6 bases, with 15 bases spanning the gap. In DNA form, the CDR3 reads TGTGCCAGCAGCTTAGAGGCGTCAGGGACACCCGGGGAGCTGTTTTTT. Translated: CASSLEASGTPGELFF.

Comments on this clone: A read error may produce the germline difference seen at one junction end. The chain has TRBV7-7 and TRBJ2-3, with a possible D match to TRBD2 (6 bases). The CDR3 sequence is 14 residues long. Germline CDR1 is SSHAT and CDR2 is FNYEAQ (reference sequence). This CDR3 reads CASSLTRRGDTQYF. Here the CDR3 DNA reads TGTGCTAGCAGCTTGACTAGGAGGGGTGATACGCAGTATTTT.

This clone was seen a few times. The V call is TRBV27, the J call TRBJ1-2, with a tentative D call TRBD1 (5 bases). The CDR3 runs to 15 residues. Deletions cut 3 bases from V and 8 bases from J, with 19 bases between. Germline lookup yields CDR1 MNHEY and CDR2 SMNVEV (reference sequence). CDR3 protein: CASSFGRSPRGGYTF. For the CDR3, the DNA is TGTGCCAGCAGTTTCGGACGGAGTCCTAGGGGCGGCTACACCTTC.

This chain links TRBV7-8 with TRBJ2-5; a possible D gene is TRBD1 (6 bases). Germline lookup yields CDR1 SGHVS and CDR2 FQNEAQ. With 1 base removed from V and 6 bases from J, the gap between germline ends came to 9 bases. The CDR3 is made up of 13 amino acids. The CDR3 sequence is CASSLVRGKTQYF. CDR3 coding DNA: TGTGCCAGCAGCTTAGTCAGGGGAAAGACCCAGTACTTC.

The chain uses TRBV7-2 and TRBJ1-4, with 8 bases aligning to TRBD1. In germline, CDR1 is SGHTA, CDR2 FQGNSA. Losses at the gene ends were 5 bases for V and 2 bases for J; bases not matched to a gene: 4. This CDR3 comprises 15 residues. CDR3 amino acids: CASSPRTGTNEKLFF. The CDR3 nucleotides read TGTGCCAGCAGCCCCCGGACAGGGACTAATGAAAAACTGTTTTTT.

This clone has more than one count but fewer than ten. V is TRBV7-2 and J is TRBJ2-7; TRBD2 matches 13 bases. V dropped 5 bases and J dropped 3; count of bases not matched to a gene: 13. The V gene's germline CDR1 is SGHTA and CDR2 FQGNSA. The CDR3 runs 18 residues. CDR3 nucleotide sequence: TGTGCCAGCAGCCCCAGTACTAGCGGGAGGGCGCGGGACTACGAGCAGTACTTC. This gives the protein CASSPSTSGRARDYEQYF.

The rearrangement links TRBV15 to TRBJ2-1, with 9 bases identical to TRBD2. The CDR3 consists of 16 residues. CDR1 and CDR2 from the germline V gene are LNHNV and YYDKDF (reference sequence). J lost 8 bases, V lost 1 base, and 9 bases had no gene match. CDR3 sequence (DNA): TGTGCCACCAGCAGAGCCCTTAGCGGGAGTCTGGATGAGCAGTTCTTC. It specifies CATSRALSGSLDEQFF.

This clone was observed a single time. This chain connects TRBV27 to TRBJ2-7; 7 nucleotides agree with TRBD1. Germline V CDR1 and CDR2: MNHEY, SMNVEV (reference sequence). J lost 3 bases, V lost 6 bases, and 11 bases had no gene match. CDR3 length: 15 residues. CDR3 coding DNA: TGTGCCAGCAGGACCGGACAGGACTTTCACTACGAGCAGTACTTC. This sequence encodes CASRTGQDFHYEQYF.

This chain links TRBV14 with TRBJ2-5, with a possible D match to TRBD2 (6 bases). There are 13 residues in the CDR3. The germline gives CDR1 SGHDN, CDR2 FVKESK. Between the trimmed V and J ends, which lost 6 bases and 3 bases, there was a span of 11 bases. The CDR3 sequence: CASRYGSEETQYF. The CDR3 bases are TGTGCCAGCAGGTACGGGAGCGAAGAGACCCAGTACTTC.

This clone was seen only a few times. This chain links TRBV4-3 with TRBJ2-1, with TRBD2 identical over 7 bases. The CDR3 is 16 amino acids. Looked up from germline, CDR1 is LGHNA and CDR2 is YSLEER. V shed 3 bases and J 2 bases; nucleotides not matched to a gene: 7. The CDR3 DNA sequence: TGCGCCAGCAGCCACGCGACTAGCACCACCTACAATGAGCAGTTCTTC. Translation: CASSHATSTTYNEQFF.

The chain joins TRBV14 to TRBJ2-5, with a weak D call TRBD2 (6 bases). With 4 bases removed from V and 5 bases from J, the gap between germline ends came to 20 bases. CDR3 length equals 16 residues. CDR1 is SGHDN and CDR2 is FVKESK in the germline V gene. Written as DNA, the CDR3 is TGTGCCAGCAGCCCATGGAAAGACGGGAGAGGGGAGACCCAGTACTTC. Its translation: CASSPWKDGRGETQYF.

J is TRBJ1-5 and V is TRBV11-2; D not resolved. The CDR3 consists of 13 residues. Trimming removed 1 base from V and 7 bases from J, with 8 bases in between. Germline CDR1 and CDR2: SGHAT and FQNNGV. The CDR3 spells CASSLGRTQPQHF. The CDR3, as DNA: TGTGCCAGCAGCTTAGGCAGAACCCAGCCCCAGCATTTT.

The CDR3 DNA sequence: TGTGCCAGCAGTGAAGTAGGGACTAGCGGGAGCGTGGATGAGCAGTTCTTC. Its translation is CASSEVGTSGSVDEQFF. The chain is built from TRBV2 and TRBJ2-1; 14 bases line up with TRBD2. The CDR3 covers 17 residues. J gave up 8 bases and V 1 base, and 7 bases lay outside the gene matches. Germline V CDR1 and CDR2: SNHLY, FYNNEI.

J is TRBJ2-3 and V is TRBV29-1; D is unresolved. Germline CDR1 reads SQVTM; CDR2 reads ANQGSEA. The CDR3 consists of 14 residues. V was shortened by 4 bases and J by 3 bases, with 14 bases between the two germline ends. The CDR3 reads CSVAPTCLTDTQYF. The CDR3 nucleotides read TGCAGCGTTGCCCCGACATGCCTAACAGATACGCAGTATTTT.

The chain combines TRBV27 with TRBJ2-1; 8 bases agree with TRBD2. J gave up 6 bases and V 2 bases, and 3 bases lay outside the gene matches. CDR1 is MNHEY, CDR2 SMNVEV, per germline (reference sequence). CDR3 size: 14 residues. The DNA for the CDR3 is TGTGCCAGCAGTTTAAGACTAGCGCGCAATGAGCAGTTCTTC. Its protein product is CASSLRLARNEQFF.